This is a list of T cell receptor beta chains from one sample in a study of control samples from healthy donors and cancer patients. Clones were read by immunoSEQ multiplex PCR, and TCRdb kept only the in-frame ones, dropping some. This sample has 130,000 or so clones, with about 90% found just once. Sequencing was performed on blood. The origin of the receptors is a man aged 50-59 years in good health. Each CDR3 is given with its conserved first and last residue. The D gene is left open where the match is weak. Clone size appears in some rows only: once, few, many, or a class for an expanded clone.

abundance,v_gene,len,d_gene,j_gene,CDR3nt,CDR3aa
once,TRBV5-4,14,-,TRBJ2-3,TGTGCCAGCAGCTTGACAGGGAGCACAGATACGCAGTATTTT,CASSLTGSTDTQYF
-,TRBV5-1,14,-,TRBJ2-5,TGCGCCAGCAGCTTGGAAGTCGGACAAGAGACCCAGTACTTC,CASSLEVGQETQYF
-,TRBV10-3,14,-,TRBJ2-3,TGTGCCATCAGACGACATTGGAGCACAGATACGCAGTATTTT,CAIRRHWSTDTQYF
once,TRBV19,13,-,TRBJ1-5,TGTGCCAGTAATAGACAGGGCAATCAGCCCCAGCATTTT,CASNRQGNQPQHF
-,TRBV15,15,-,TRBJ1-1,TGTGCCACCAGCGGCCTTAAGGGGGGCAACACTGAAGCTTTCTTT,CATSGLKGGNTEAFF
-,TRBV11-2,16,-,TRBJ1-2,TGTGCCAGCAGTTACCCCGCCACAGAAACTTTCTATGGCTACACCTTC,CASSYPATETFYGYTF
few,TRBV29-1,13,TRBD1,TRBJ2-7,TGCAGCGTCCCCGGGACAGGGTTCTACGAGCAGTACTTC,CSVPGTGFYEQYF
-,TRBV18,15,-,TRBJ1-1,TGTGCCAGCTCACCACCGGGCTGGGGAGGGACTGAAGCTTTCTTT,CASSPPGWGGTEAFF
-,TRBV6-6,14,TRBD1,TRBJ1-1,TGTGCCAGCGGCAGGGGGGGATCGTACACTGAAGCTTTCTTT,CASGRGGSYTEAFF
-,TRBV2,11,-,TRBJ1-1,TGTGCCAGCCGAGGGGTCACTGAAGCTTTCTTT,CASRGVTEAFF
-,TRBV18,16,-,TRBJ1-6,TGTGCCAGCTCACCACAGGGGCGCTCCTATAATTCACCCCTCCACTTT,CASSPQGRSYNSPLHF
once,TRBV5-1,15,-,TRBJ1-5,TGCGCCAGCAGCTTGACCGATCCTGTTTTGCAGCCCCAGCATTTT,CASSLTDPVLQPQHF
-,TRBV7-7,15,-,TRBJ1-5,TGTGCCAGCACCAAAACCCCCGGGGGTGGGCAGCCCCAGCATTTT,CASTKTPGGGQPQHF
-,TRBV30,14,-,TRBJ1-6,TGTGCCTGGAGTACGGGACGGTTCGGATCACCCCTCCACTTT,CAWSTGRFGSPLHF
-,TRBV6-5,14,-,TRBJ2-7,TGTGCCAGCAGTCCGGAGCCTGGGGGCTACGAGCAGTACTTC,CASSPEPGGYEQYF
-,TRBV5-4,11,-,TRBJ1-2,TGTGCCAGCAGTCAGGGCTATGGCTACACCTTC,CASSQGYGYTF
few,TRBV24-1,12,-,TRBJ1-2,TGTGCCACCAGTGACCCTAACTATGGCTACACCTTC,CATSDPNYGYTF
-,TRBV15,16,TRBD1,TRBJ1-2,TGTGCCACCAGCAGAGATTTGGACAGGCCTAACTATGGCCACACCTTC,CATSRDLDRPNYGHTF
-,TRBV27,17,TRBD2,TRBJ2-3,TGTGCCAGCAGTTTGCTAGCGGGGGGTAGTCACACAGATACGCAGTATTTT,CASSLLAGGSHTDTQYF
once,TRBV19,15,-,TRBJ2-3,TGTGCCAGTAGTATGTCAGGGTCCCTTTTTTATACGCAGTATTTT,CASSMSGSLFYTQYF
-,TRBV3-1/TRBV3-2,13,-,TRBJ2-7,TGTGCCAGTCTGGGATTCCCGTTGGACGAGCAGTACTTC,CASLGFPLDEQYF
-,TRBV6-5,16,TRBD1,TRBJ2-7,TGTGCCAGCAGTTTGAGCGGACAGGCCAGACCTTACGAGCAGTACTTC,CASSLSGQARPYEQYF
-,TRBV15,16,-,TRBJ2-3,TGTGCCACCAGCAAAGAGGGGGGGGGAAGGACAGATACGCAGTATTTT,CATSKEGGGRTDTQYF
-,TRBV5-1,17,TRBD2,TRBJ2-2,TGCGCCAGCAGCTTGGCCGGGACTAGCGGAAACACCGGGGAGCTGTTTTTT,CASSLAGTSGNTGELFF
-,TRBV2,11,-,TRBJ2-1,TGTGCCAGCAGTGAGCACAATGAGCAGTTCTTC,CASSEHNEQFF
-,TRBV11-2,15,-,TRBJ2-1,TGTGCCAGCAGCTTAGGTAGCGCCTCCTACAATGAGCAGTTCTTC,CASSLGSASYNEQFF
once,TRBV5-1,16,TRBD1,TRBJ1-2,TGCGCCAGCAGCCCTAACTCCCCGGGACAGGGAAAAGGCTACACCTTC,CASSPNSPGQGKGYTF
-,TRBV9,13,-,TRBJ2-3,TGTGCCAGCAGCGTAGAAAGGGCAGATACGCAGTATTTT,CASSVERADTQYF
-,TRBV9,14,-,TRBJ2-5,TGTGCCAGCAGCGTATATCCAGGACGGGAGACCCAGTACTTC,CASSVYPGRETQYF
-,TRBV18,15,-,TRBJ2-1,TGTGCCAGCTCACCGGGGGGACGCCCCTACAATGAGCAGTTCTTC,CASSPGGRPYNEQFF
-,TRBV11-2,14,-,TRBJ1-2,TGTGCCAGCAGCTTCGGGCAGGGGAACTATGGCTACACCTTC,CASSFGQGNYGYTF
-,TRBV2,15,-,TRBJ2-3,TGTGCCAGCAGTTCTCACGTTACTAGCACAGATACGCAGTATTTT,CASSSHVTSTDTQYF
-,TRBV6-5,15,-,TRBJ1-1,TGTGCCAGCAGGGAGACCTCGACGGTGAACACTGAAGCTTTCTTT,CASRETSTVNTEAFF
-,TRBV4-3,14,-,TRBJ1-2,TGCGCCAGCAGCCAAGATCGGGACATCCATGGCTACACCTTC,CASSQDRDIHGYTF
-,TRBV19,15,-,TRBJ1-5,TGTGCCAGTAGAATCACGGACATTTACAATCAGCCCCAGCATTTT,CASRITDIYNQPQHF
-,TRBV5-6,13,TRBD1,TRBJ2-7,TGTGCCAGCAGAAGAACAGGGGGCAACGAGCAGTACTTC,CASRRTGGNEQYF
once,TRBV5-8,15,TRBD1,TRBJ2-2,TGTGCCAGCACCTCCGGGACAGCGTTCACCGGGGAGCTGTTTTTT,CASTSGTAFTGELFF
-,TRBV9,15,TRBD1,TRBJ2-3,TGTGCCAGCAGCGCCTCACAGGGGCGCACAGATACGCAGTATTTT,CASSASQGRTDTQYF
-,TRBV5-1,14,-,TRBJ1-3,TGCGCCAGCAGCCCAGGGACGGCTGGAAACACCATATATTTT,CASSPGTAGNTIYF
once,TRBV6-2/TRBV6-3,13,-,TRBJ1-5,TGTGCCAGCAGTTACGTTAGCAATCAGCCCCAGCATTTT,CASSYVSNQPQHF
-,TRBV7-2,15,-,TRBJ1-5,TGTGCCAGCAGCTTAGAAAGGGGACTCAATCAGCCCCAGCATTTT,CASSLERGLNQPQHF
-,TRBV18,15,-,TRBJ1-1,TGTGCCAGCTCACCACGAAGGGGACATACGACTGAAGCTTTCTTT,CASSPRRGHTTEAFF
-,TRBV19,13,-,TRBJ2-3,TGTGCCAGTTCCGCTGACGGCCAAGATACGCAGTATTTT,CASSADGQDTQYF
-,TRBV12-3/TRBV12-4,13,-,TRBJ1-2,TGTGCCAGCAGTTTAGAGGGGCACTATGGCTACACCTTC,CASSLEGHYGYTF
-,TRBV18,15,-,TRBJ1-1,TGTGCCAGCTCACCAGTTGGGCTCCAGAACACTGAAGCTTTCTTT,CASSPVGLQNTEAFF
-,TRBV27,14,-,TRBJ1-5,TGTGCCAGCAGTTTCGTCGGGAACAATCAGCCCCAGCATTTT,CASSFVGNNQPQHF
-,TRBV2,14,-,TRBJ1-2,TGTGCCAGCAGTGGAGAACAGGGTCGGGATGGCTACACCTTC,CASSGEQGRDGYTF
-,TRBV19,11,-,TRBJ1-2,TGTGCCAGTAGTATCGGGTATGGCTACACCTTC,CASSIGYGYTF
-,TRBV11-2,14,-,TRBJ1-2,TGTGCCAGCAGCTTAGCAACGGAGAACTATGGCTACACCTTC,CASSLATENYGYTF
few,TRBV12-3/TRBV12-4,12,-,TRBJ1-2,TGTGCCAGCACTTATCAGGGTTGGGGCTACACCTTC,CASTYQGWGYTF
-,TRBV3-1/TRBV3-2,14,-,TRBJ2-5,TGTGCCAGCAGCCGAGGGACTGGCCAAGAGACCCAGTACTTC,CASSRGTGQETQYF
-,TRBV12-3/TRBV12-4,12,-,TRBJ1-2,TGTGCCAGCAGTTACAGGATCTATGGCTACACCTTC,CASSYRIYGYTF
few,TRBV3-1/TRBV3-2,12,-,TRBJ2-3,TGTGCCAGCAGCCAAGAAGGAGGAGGGAGGTATTTT,CASSQEGGGRYF